This T cell receptor beta chain was sequenced during a study of cytotoxic CD8 clonotypes in ibrutinib-treated CLL. This clone was counted once. What it binds is not known. Study-level findings and limits: Sampling times differed between sustained-remission and progressing patients.

The table came from immunoSEQ multiplex PCR; TCRdb's copy has only in-frame clones and leaves some out. This sample has roughly 200,000 clones, with approximately 79% found just once. The receptor's source is a human donor with chronic lymphocytic leukemia. Sequencing was performed on PBMCs, taken after 12 months of ibrutinib treatment.

The CDR3 sequence is CASSWLAGGPDTQYF. The CDR3 DNA is TGTGCCAGCAGCTGGCTAGCGGGGGGGCCTGATACGCAGTATTTT. This rearrangement joins TRBV11-1 to TRBJ2-3; TRBD2 aligns across 12 bases. Germline CDR1 is SGHAT and CDR2 is FQDESV (reference sequence). This CDR3 contains 15 residues. The J segment lost 6 bases and the V segment lost 4 bases, leaving 5 bases of the junction unmatched.